The 21 T cell receptor beta chains in this list originate from one sample, sequenced in a study of long-term antiretroviral therapy in people with HIV. Sequencing used immunoSEQ v3.0 at survey level. Data came from immunoSEQ multiplex PCR; TCRdb stores just in-frame clones and leaves some out. The sample yields tens of thousands of clones, 70% to 90% seen once. Source: unsorted PBMCs, taken 0.8 years before starting antiretroviral therapy. These receptors came from a man aged 18 to 29 with HIV.

The V call is TRBV5-1, the J call TRBJ1-3; D is unclear. Germline V gene sequence: CDR1 SGHRS, CDR2 YFSETQ. The germline V and J ends were trimmed by 4 bases and 0 bases, with 11 bases remaining between them. The CDR3 spans 15 residues. The CDR3 coding sequence is TGCGCCAGCAGCCCCTACACATCCTCTGGAAACACCATATATTTT. Amino acid sequence: CASSPYTSSGNTIYF.

J is TRBJ2-5 and V is TRBV4-1; 11 positions agree with TRBD2. The V gene end was trimmed by 5 bases and the J gene end by 2 bases; junction bases not matched to a gene: 7. Germline CDR1 is MGHRA and CDR2 is YSYEKL. This CDR3 has 16 residues. The CDR3 nucleotides are TGCGCCAGCAGCGGAGGACTAGCGGGCCTACAAGAGACCCAGTACTTC. Amino acid sequence: CASSGGLAGLQETQYF.

The sample holds a few counts of this clone. The chain links TRBV6-4 to TRBJ2-7, with D possibly being TRBD2 (6 bases). Germline CDR1 MRHNA, CDR2 SNTAGT. The CDR3 sequence is 16 residues long. With 8 bases removed from V and 4 bases from J, the gap between germline ends came to 24 bases. Here the CDR3 reads CASATPQRGTRYEQYF. CDR3 nucleotide sequence: TGTGCCAGCGCTACCCCCCAACGCGGGACCCGATACGAGCAGTACTTC.

This clone has a single count. The J gene is TRBJ2-5, the V gene TRBV4-2, with D unresolved. Trimming left V 1 base short and J 2 bases short, with 5 bases between. The CDR3 has 13 residues. Germline lookup yields CDR1 LGHNA and CDR2 YNFKEQ. The CDR3 DNA reads TGTGCCAGCAGCCAAGCCGAACAAGAGACCCAGTACTTC. Translated: CASSQAEQETQYF.

The chain has TRBV19 and TRBJ1-1; 7 bases line up with TRBD1. Germline V CDR1 and CDR2: LNHDA, SQIVND (reference sequence). This CDR3 comprises 12 residues. V trimming: 5 bases; J trimming: 8 bases; junction bases outside the gene matches: 5. The CDR3: CASSGTAGEAFF. The CDR3, as DNA: TGTGCCAGTAGTGGGACAGCCGGAGAAGCTTTCTTT.

The V gene is TRBV6-5, the J gene TRBJ1-2, with TRBD1 matching 7 bases. The CDR3 spans 15 residues. The V and J ends lost 2 bases and 2 bases, in that order; junction bases with no gene match: 5. Looked up from germline, CDR1 is MNHEY and CDR2 is SVGAGI. CDR3 sequence (DNA): TGTGCCAGCAGTTACGACAGGGATATGAACTATGGCTACACCTTC. This translates into CASSYDRDMNYGYTF.

Only one count was recorded for this clone. The V call is TRBV6-1, the J call TRBJ2-7; no clear D gene. Germline CDR1 is MNHNS and CDR2 is SASEGT. Trimming pared 3 bases from V and 4 bases from J, leaving 4 bases between. CDR3 length equals 11 residues. CDR3 DNA sequence: TGTGCCAGCAGTGATGTTTACGAGCAGTACTTC. It encodes CASSDVYEQYF.

The chain carries TRBV7-9 and TRBJ2-3; D call uncertain. There are 14 residues in the CDR3. Trimming shortened V by 6 bases and J by 1 base, and 11 bases separated the two germline ends. Germline V gene lookup returns CDR1 SEHNR and CDR2 FQNEAQ (reference sequence). The chain's CDR3 is CASRRRDGTDTQYF. CDR3 bases: TGTGCCAGCAGGCGTAGGGATGGCACAGATACGCAGTATTTT.

The rearrangement joins TRBV19 to TRBJ2-3; the D is unclear. V was shortened by 1 base and J by 1 base, with 0 bases between the two germline ends. The length of the CDR3 is 12 residues. Germline CDR1 LNHDA, CDR2 SQIVND (reference sequence). The CDR3 reads CASSIGTDTQYF. The CDR3 nucleotides are TGTGCCAGTAGTATAGGCACAGATACGCAGTATTTT.

Only a few counts were recorded for this clone. This chain connects TRBV11-2 to TRBJ2-1; no clear D. The CDR3 runs 15 residues. The V end was cut by 2 bases, the J end by 12 bases, with 20 bases between. CDR1 SGHAT and CDR2 FQNNGV come from the germline V gene. CDR3 amino acids: CASSLQGSVDVGQFF. The DNA for the CDR3 is TGTGCCAGCAGCTTACAAGGGTCGGTGGACGTTGGGCAGTTCTTC.

This clone was counted only a few times. This chain uses TRBV9 with TRBJ2-7; D unclear. Germline CDR1 is SGDLS and CDR2 is YYNGEE. The CDR3 covers 13 residues. Trimming took off 4 bases at V and 3 bases at J, with 11 bases between the two ends. The CDR3 bases are TGTGCCAGCAGCCCCCCGGACGGCTACGAGCAGTACTTC. Protein sequence: CASSPPDGYEQYF.

The sample holds a few counts of this clone. The V call is TRBV9, the J call TRBJ2-7, with TRBD2 matching over 10 bases. Germline CDR1 SGDLS, CDR2 YYNGEE. The CDR3 consists of 14 residues. V trimming: 1 base; J trimming: 9 bases; junction bases outside the gene matches: 7. CDR3 protein: CASSVSSGRAGQYF. Written as DNA, the CDR3 is TGTGCCAGCAGCGTATCGAGCGGGAGGGCCGGGCAGTACTTC.

The gene calls are TRBV5-5 and TRBJ1-2; 8 bases agree with TRBD1. V lost 2 bases, J lost 0 bases, and 3 bases stayed unmatched. The CDR3 totals 15 residues. In germline, CDR1 is SGHKS, CDR2 YYEKEE (reference sequence). The chain's CDR3 is CASSFTGGPNYGYTF. CDR3 bases: TGTGCCAGCAGCTTTACAGGGGGACCTAACTATGGCTACACCTTC.

The chain is built from TRBV4-3 and TRBJ1-5, with D hard to call. V shed 0 bases and J shed 7 bases, with 13 bases lying between them. The CDR3 covers 15 residues. Germline CDR1 LGHNA, CDR2 YSLEER. CDR3 coding DNA: TGCGCCAGCAGCCAAGATCGAGAGGGCTGGCAGCCCCAGCATTTT. Its translation: CASSQDREGWQPQHF.

This clone was detected a few times. The chain recombines TRBV19 with TRBJ1-2; 8 positions match TRBD1. V was clipped by 5 bases and J by 8 bases; unmatched bases: 7. From germline, CDR1 is LNHDA and CDR2 SQIVND (reference sequence). The CDR3 length is 13 residues. The CDR3 DNA sequence: TGTGCCAGTAGTGCGTCAGGGGGCAAGGGCTACACCTTC. Its protein product is CASSASGGKGYTF.

The chain links TRBV7-8 to TRBJ2-7; the D is unclear. The V end was cut by 5 bases, the J end by 5 bases, with 22 bases between. CDR3 length equals 16 residues. Germline loops: CDR1 SGHVS, CDR2 FQNEAQ. CDR3 DNA sequence: TGTGCCAGCAGCCCGCCCCGACTTGGCGTTGGTGACGAGCAGTACTTC. This codes for CASSPPRLGVGDEQYF.

The chain uses TRBV15 and TRBJ2-7, with TRBD1 matching over 10 bases. The germline CDR1 and CDR2 sequences are LNHNV and YYDKDF (reference sequence). J lost 5 bases, V lost 5 bases, and 6 bases had no gene match. The CDR3 is made up of 14 amino acids. The CDR3 region has the DNA TGTGCCACCAGCCGGGACAGGGGAGCCGACGAGCAGTACTTC. Protein: CATSRDRGADEQYF.

This rearrangement joins TRBV18 to TRBJ1-4, with 8 bases aligning to TRBD1. Germline V gives CDR1 KGHSH, CDR2 LQKENI. Unmatched junction bases numbered 9, after V lost 5 bases and J lost 7 bases. The CDR3 totals 15 residues. The CDR3 sequence is CASSSGGDRGEKLFF. Here the CDR3 DNA reads TGTGCCAGCTCATCAGGGGGCGATCGAGGTGAAAAACTGTTTTTT.

V usage is TRBV27 and J usage is TRBJ2-3, with D perhaps TRBD2 (5 bases). The CDR3 has 18 residues. Trimming cost V 5 bases and J 3 bases, with 24 bases left between them. The germline V gene encodes CDR1 MNHEY and CDR2 SMNVEV (reference sequence). The CDR3 is CASSLGQYERQKTDTQYF. The CDR3 bases are TGTGCCAGCAGTCTCGGGCAATACGAGCGGCAGAAAACAGATACGCAGTATTTT.

The chain uses TRBV21-1 and TRBJ2-3; no DNA check was done on the table's D call, TRBD2. TRBV21-1 is labeled a pseudogene. The CDR3 extends over 13 amino acids. The CDR3: CASSMAGGDTQYF. CDR3 coding DNA: TGTGCCAGCAGCATGGCGGGAGGAGATACGCAGTATTTT.

This chain uses TRBV5-5 with TRBJ2-2; the match to TRBD1 covers 7 bases. Per germline, CDR1 SGHKS and CDR2 YYEKEE (reference sequence). CDR3 length: 14 residues. With 3 bases clipped from V and 7 bases from J, the junction kept 6 bases outside the gene matches. The CDR3 nucleotides read TGTGCCAGCAGCTATCTACAGGGGTTCGGGGAGCTGTTTTTT. It specifies CASSYLQGFGELFF. The entire variable domain, with the rest obtained from reference TRBV5-5 and TRBJ2-2, is as follows: DAGVTQSPTHLIKTRGQQVTLRCSPISGHKSVSWYQQVLGQGPQFIFQYYEKEERGRGNFPDRFSARQFPNYSSELNVNALLLGDSALYLCASSYLQGFGELFFGEGSRLTVL.